Listed below are T cell receptor beta chains from one sample, sequenced in a study of T cells in Graves' hyperthyroidism and ophthalmopathy. TCRdb recomputed calls from the multiplex PCR reads with MiXCR, one row per CDR3 protein. Among 490,000 or so distinct CDR3 sequences listed, 46% were seen once. The sequenced sample was peripheral blood or thyroid tissue (not recorded which). The receptor set was obtained from an adult woman with Graves' disease, either hyperthyroidism or ophthalmopathy (not recorded which). Both conserved end residues are part of each CDR3. D genes are given only for firm matches. Clone size appears in some rows only: once, few, many, or a class for an expanded clone.

cdr3_length: 13
clone_size: many
v_call: TRBV12-3/TRBV12-4
j_call: TRBJ1-5
d_call: -
cdr3_aa: CASSIEGIRPQHF
cdr3_nt: TGTGCCAGCAGTATCGAGGGGATTCGGCCCCAGCATTTT

cdr3_length: 10
clone_size: -
v_call: TRBV20-1
j_call: TRBJ2-2
d_call: -
cdr3_aa: CSATDRELFF
cdr3_nt: TGCAGTGCCACCGACAGGGAGCTGTTTTTT

cdr3_length: 14
clone_size: -
v_call: TRBV2
j_call: TRBJ1-6
d_call: -
cdr3_aa: CASTDLGGNQPLHF
cdr3_nt: TGTGCCAGCACCGACCTAGGGGGGAATCAGCCCCTCCACTTT

cdr3_length: 16
clone_size: many
v_call: TRBV29-1
j_call: TRBJ2-7
d_call: TRBD2
cdr3_aa: CSVEDWTSGSSYEQYF
cdr3_nt: TGCAGCGTTGAAGACTGGACTAGCGGGAGTTCCTACGAGCAGTACTTC

cdr3_length: 14
clone_size: -
v_call: TRBV20-1
j_call: TRBJ2-3
d_call: -
cdr3_aa: CSAYPGERTDTQYF
cdr3_nt: TGCAGTGCTTATCCGGGAGAACGCACAGATACGCAGTATTTT

cdr3_length: 17
clone_size: once
v_call: TRBV20-1
j_call: TRBJ2-5
d_call: -
cdr3_aa: CSAKAGADTGELETQYF
cdr3_nt: TGCAGTGCGAAGGCCGGGGCTGACACCGGGGAGCTGGAGACCCAGTACTTC

cdr3_length: 14
clone_size: -
v_call: TRBV7-2
j_call: TRBJ1-4
d_call: -
cdr3_aa: CASSFDRTNEKLFF
cdr3_nt: TGTGCCAGCAGCTTCGACAGGACTAATGAAAAACTGTTTTTT

cdr3_length: 13
clone_size: many
v_call: TRBV5-1
j_call: TRBJ2-5
d_call: -
cdr3_aa: CASSLDRPETQYF
cdr3_nt: TGCGCCAGCAGCTTGGACAGGCCAGAGACCCAGTACTTC

cdr3_length: 14
clone_size: -
v_call: TRBV5-1
j_call: TRBJ2-5
d_call: -
cdr3_aa: CASRKSTSQETQYF
cdr3_nt: TGCGCCAGCAGGAAAAGTACCTCCCAAGAGACCCAGTACTTC

cdr3_length: 14
clone_size: -
v_call: TRBV20-1
j_call: TRBJ1-2
d_call: TRBD1
cdr3_aa: CSASHPTGDDGYTF
cdr3_nt: TGCAGTGCTAGTCACCCGACAGGGGACGATGGCTACACCTTC

cdr3_length: 11
clone_size: few
v_call: TRBV12-3/TRBV12-4
j_call: TRBJ1-4
d_call: -
cdr3_aa: CASSFTGKLFF
cdr3_nt: TGTGCCAGCAGCTTTACCGGTAAACTGTTTTTT

cdr3_length: 12
clone_size: -
v_call: TRBV7-9
j_call: TRBJ2-7
d_call: -
cdr3_aa: CANSLTGYEQYF
cdr3_nt: TGTGCCAACAGTCTTACCGGATACGAGCAGTACTTC

cdr3_length: 14
clone_size: -
v_call: TRBV2
j_call: TRBJ1-4
d_call: TRBD1
cdr3_aa: CASCWDSPNEKLFF
cdr3_nt: TGTGCCAGCTGCTGGGACAGCCCTAATGAAAAACTGTTTTTT

cdr3_length: 12
clone_size: many
v_call: TRBV25-1
j_call: TRBJ1-2
d_call: -
cdr3_aa: CASSEVGRGYTF
cdr3_nt: TGTGCCAGCAGTGAGGTAGGGCGAGGCTACACCTTC

cdr3_length: 14
clone_size: -
v_call: TRBV7-6
j_call: TRBJ2-6
d_call: -
cdr3_aa: CASSLAEGANVLTF
cdr3_nt: TGTGCCAGCAGCTTAGCCGAGGGGGCCAACGTCCTGACTTTC

cdr3_length: 14
clone_size: few
v_call: TRBV20-1
j_call: TRBJ1-2
d_call: -
cdr3_aa: CSARVGRTVYGYTF
cdr3_nt: TGCAGTGCAAGAGTGGGAAGGACAGTCTATGGCTACACCTTC

cdr3_length: 15
clone_size: -
v_call: TRBV6-5
j_call: TRBJ1-6
d_call: -
cdr3_aa: CASKQGNTADSPLHF
cdr3_nt: TGTGCCAGCAAGCAGGGGAATACGGCAGATTCACCCCTCCACTTT

cdr3_length: 12
clone_size: few
v_call: TRBV10-1
j_call: TRBJ1-1
d_call: -
cdr3_aa: CASSDSDDQAFF
cdr3_nt: TGCGCCAGCAGTGATTCCGATGATCAAGCTTTCTTT

cdr3_length: 13
clone_size: -
v_call: TRBV29-1
j_call: TRBJ2-5
d_call: -
cdr3_aa: CSVWGEGVGTQYF
cdr3_nt: TGCAGCGTTTGGGGAGAGGGGGTGGGGACCCAGTACTTC

cdr3_length: 12
clone_size: -
v_call: TRBV7-2
j_call: TRBJ1-6
d_call: -
cdr3_aa: CASSQSKSPLHF
cdr3_nt: TGCGCCAGCAGCCAATCCAAATCACCCCTCCACTTT

cdr3_length: 12
clone_size: few
v_call: TRBV25-1
j_call: TRBJ1-5
d_call: TRBD1
cdr3_aa: CASNTGVQPQHF
cdr3_nt: TGTGCCAGCAATACAGGGGTTCAGCCCCAGCATTTT

cdr3_length: 12
clone_size: few
v_call: TRBV20-1
j_call: TRBJ2-7
d_call: -
cdr3_aa: CSARVGGYEQYF
cdr3_nt: TGCAGTGCTAGAGTAGGAGGGTACGAGCAGTACTTC

cdr3_length: 13
clone_size: -
v_call: TRBV9
j_call: TRBJ1-6
d_call: -
cdr3_aa: CASSVVDGSPLHF
cdr3_nt: TGTGCCAGCAGCGTAGTGGACGGTTCACCCCTCCACTTT

cdr3_length: 16
clone_size: -
v_call: TRBV24-1
j_call: TRBJ2-2
d_call: TRBD2
cdr3_aa: CATSDLAGGHTGELFF
cdr3_nt: TGTGCCACCAGTGATCTAGCGGGAGGGCACACCGGGGAGCTGTTTTTT

cdr3_length: 16
clone_size: few
v_call: TRBV7-6
j_call: TRBJ2-7
d_call: TRBD2
cdr3_aa: CASSLGGRAGLDEQYF
cdr3_nt: TGTGCCAGCAGCTTAGGCGGGAGGGCCGGTTTGGACGAGCAGTACTTC

cdr3_length: 14
clone_size: few
v_call: TRBV10-3
j_call: TRBJ1-4
d_call: -
cdr3_aa: CAIRAGGTNEKLFF
cdr3_nt: TGTGCCATCAGGGCTGGAGGAACTAATGAAAAACTGTTTTTT

cdr3_length: 14
clone_size: once
v_call: TRBV10-3
j_call: TRBJ1-3
d_call: -
cdr3_aa: CAISEGGVGNTIYF
cdr3_nt: TGTGCCATCAGTGAAGGAGGGGTAGGAAACACCATATATTTT

cdr3_length: 16
clone_size: many
v_call: TRBV19
j_call: TRBJ2-2
d_call: TRBD1
cdr3_aa: CASSLFRDRGSGELFF
cdr3_nt: TGTGCCAGTAGCTTATTCCGGGACAGGGGTAGCGGGGAGCTGTTTTTT

cdr3_length: 15
clone_size: -
v_call: TRBV29-1
j_call: TRBJ2-7
d_call: -
cdr3_aa: CSVDVGEDYGYEQYF
cdr3_nt: TGCAGCGTTGACGTAGGGGAAGACTATGGCTACGAGCAGTACTTC